These 3 T cell receptor beta chains were sequenced from one sample in a study of blood T cells in healthy people across ages. Next came a second PCR, run for about 7 to 12 cycles, which used a sample-barcoded 5' primer along with a J-beta primer mix. TCRdb recomputed calls from the 5' RACE reads with MiXCR, one row per CDR3 protein. The sample shows around 1.5 million distinct CDR3 sequences, around 35% of them seen only once. The sequencing sample was made of blood. The receptors shown here come from a woman aged 25-40 years in good health.

V usage is TRBV20-1 and J usage is TRBJ2-3; 8 nucleotides align to TRBD2. J was trimmed by 2 bases and V by 5 bases; bases with no gene match: 12. Germline values: CDR1 DFQATT, CDR2 SNEGSKA (reference sequence). CDR3 length: 16 residues. The CDR3 DNA is TGCAGTGCTGCCAAGGGGACTAGGGGTTACACAGATACGCAGTATTTT. Translated: CSAAKGTRGYTDTQYF.

The chain recombines TRBV5-4 with TRBJ2-1; perhaps D is TRBD1 or TRBD2 (6 bases each). Trimming cost V 3 bases and J 7 bases, with 26 bases left between them. The CDR3 sequence is 18 residues long. Germline loops: CDR1 SGHNT, CDR2 YYREEE (reference sequence). The CDR3: CASSSPAAGGVGMNEQFF. The CDR3 DNA reads TGTGCCAGCAGCTCCCCTGCCGCCGGGGGCGTCGGCATGAATGAGCAGTTCTTC.

This clonotype was seen more than once but under ten times. The gene calls are TRBV29-1 and TRBJ2-1; D not certain. The V gene lost 5 bases and the J gene lost 0 bases, with 11 bases spanning the gap. The CDR3 length is 14 residues. CDR1 and CDR2 from the germline V gene are SQVTM and ANQGSEA. DNA of the CDR3: TGCAGCGTTTTAGTTGCGCTCTCCTACAATGAGCAGTTCTTC. Translating it yields CSVLVALSYNEQFF.